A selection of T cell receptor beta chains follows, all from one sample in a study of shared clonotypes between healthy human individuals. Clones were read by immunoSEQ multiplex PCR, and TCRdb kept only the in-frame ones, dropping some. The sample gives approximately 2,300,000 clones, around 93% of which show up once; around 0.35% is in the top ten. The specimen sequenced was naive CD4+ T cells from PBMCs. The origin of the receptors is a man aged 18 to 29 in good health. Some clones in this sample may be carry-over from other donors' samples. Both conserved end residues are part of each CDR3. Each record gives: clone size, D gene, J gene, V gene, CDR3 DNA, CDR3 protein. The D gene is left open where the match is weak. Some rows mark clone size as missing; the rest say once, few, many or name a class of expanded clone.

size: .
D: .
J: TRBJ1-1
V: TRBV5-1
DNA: TGCGCCAGCAGCCCATACAGACAGAACACTGAAGCTTTCTTT
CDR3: CASSPYRQNTEAFF

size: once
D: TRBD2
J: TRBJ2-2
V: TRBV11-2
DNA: TGTGCCAGCAGCTTATCTAGAGGACTAGCGCCGAACACCGGGGAGCTGTTTTTT
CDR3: CASSLSRGLAPNTGELFF

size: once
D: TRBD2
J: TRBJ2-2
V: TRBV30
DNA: TGTGCCTGGAGTGTAGCCAGCGGGATGAACACCGGGGAGCTGTTTTTT
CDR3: CAWSVASGMNTGELFF

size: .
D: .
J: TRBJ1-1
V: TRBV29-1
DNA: TGCAGCGTTGTTCGGAAATGGGACACCAAAGGGAACACTGAAGCTTTCTTT
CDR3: CSVVRKWDTKGNTEAFF

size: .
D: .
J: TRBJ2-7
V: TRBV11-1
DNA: TGTGCCAGCAGCTTACGACCAGGGGGAGGCTACGAGCAGTACTTC
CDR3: CASSLRPGGGYEQYF

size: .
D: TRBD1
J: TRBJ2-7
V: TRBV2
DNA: TGTGCCAACACACTTGACAGGGGGACAGGCGAGCAGTACTTC
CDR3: CANTLDRGTGEQYF

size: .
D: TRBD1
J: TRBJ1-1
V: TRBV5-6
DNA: TGTGCCAGCAGCTTCGACAGGGTGGCTACTGAAGCTTTCTTT
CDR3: CASSFDRVATEAFF

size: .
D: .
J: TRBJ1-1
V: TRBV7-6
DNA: TGTGCCAGCAGCTTAAGACACCGGAACACTGAAGCTTTCTTT
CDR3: CASSLRHRNTEAFF

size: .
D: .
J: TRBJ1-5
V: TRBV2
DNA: TGTGCCAGCAGGGACAGTAAAAGGCAGCCCCAGCATTTT
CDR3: CASRDSKRQPQHF

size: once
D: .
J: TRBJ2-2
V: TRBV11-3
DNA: TGTGCCAGCAGCTTTCTGGGCGGGGTTGCCGGGGAGCTGTTTTTT
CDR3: CASSFLGGVAGELFF

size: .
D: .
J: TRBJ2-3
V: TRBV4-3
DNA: TGCGCCAGCAGCCCCTTGCCGGGGACGGGAGAGGGGCTCACAGATACGCAGTATTTT
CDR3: CASSPLPGTGEGLTDTQYF

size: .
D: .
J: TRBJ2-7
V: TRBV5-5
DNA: TGTGCCAGCAGCCCCTCGGGGATCACCCTCCGGTCCGAGCAGTACTTC
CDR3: CASSPSGITLRSEQYF

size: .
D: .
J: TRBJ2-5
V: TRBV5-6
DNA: TGTGCCAGCAGCTACCCAGCCCTATTGGGGGAGACCCAGTACTTC
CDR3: CASSYPALLGETQYF

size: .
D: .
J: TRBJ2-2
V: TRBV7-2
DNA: TGTGCCAGCAGCCTTCGACAGGCGAACACCGGGGAGCTGTTTTTT
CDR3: CASSLRQANTGELFF

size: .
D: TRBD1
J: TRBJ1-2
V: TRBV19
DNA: TGTGCCAGTAGTATAAGACAGGGGGATCTCTATGGCTACACCTTC
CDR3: CASSIRQGDLYGYTF

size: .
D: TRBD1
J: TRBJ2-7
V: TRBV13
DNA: TGTGCCAGCAGCGGACGGACAGGAGGCTACGAGCAGTACTTC
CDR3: CASSGRTGGYEQYF

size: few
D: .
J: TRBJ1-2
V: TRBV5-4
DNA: TGTGCCAGCAGCTTGACAGGGAGCTATGGCTACACCTTC
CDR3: CASSLTGSYGYTF

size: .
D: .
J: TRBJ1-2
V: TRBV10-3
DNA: TGTGCCATCAGTGATAAACGGTATGGCTACACCTTC
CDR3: CAISDKRYGYTF

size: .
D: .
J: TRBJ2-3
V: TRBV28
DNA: TGTGCCAGCAGTACCACCAGGGGAACAGATACGCAGTATTTT
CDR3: CASSTTRGTDTQYF

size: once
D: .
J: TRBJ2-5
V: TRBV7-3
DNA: TGTGCCAGCAGCCTGGGGGGCAGTCAAGAGACCCAGTACTTC
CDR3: CASSLGGSQETQYF

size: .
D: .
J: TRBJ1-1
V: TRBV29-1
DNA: TGCAGCGTTGTGCATACAGGGACTGAAGCTTTCTTT
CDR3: CSVVHTGTEAFF

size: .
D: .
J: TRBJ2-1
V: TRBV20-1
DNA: TGCAGTGCTGGAGCAGGTAATGAGCAGTTCTTC
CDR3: CSAGAGNEQFF

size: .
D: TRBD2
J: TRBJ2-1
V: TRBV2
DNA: TGTGCCAGCAGCCATCTAGCGGGACTAGACAATGAGCAGTTCTTC
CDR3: CASSHLAGLDNEQFF